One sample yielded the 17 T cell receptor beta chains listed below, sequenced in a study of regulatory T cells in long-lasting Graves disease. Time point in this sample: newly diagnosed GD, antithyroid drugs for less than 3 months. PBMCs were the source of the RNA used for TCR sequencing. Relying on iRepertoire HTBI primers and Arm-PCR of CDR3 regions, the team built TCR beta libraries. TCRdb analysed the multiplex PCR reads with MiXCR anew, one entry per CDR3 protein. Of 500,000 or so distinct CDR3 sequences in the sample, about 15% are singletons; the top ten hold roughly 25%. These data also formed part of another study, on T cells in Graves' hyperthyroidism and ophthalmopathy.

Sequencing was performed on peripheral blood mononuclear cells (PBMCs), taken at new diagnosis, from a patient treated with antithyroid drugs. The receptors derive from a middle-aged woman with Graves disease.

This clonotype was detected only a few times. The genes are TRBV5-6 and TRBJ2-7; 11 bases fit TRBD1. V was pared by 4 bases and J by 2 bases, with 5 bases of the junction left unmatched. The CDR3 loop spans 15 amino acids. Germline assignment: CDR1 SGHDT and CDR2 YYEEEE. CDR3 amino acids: CASSVGTGGAYEQYF. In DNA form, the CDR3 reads TGTGCCAGCAGCGTGGGGACAGGGGGGGCCTACGAGCAGTACTTC.

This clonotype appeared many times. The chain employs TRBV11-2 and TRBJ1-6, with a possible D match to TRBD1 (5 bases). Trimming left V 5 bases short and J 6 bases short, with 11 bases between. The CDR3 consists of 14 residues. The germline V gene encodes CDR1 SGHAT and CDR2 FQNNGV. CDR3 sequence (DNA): TGTGCCAGCAGCCCGGGACGGTCTAATTCACCCCTCCACTTT. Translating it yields CASSPGRSNSPLHF.

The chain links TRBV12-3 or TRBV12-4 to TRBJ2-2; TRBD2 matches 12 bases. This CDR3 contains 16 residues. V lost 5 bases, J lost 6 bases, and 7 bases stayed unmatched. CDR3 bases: TGTGCCAGCAGTGTCCGACTAGCGGGGGCGCCCGGGGAGCTGTTTTTT. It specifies CASSVRLAGAPGELFF.

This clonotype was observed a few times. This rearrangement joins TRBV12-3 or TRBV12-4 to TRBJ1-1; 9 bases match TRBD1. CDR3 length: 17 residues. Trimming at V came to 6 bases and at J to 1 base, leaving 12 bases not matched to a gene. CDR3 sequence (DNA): TGTGCCAGCAGCTTCCGACAGGGGGTTTGGAGGAACACTGAAGCTTTCTTT. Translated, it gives CASSFRQGVWRNTEAFF.

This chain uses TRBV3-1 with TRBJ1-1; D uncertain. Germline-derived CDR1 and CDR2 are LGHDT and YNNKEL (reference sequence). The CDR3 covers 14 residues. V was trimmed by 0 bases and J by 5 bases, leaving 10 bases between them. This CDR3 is CASSQDPPRTEAFF. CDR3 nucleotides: TGTGCCAGCAGCCAAGATCCCCCCCGAACTGAAGCTTTCTTT.

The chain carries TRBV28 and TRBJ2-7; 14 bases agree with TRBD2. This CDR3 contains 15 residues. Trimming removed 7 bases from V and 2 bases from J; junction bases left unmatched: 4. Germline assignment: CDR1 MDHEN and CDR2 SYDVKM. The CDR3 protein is CASKPTSGGAYEQYF. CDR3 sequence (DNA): TGTGCCAGCAAACCGACTAGCGGGGGGGCCTACGAGCAGTACTTC.

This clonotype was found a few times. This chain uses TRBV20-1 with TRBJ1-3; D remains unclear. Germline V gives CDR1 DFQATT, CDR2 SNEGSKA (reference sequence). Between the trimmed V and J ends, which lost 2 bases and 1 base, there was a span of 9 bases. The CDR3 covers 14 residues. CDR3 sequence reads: CSARWELSGNTIYF. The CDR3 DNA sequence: TGCAGTGCTAGATGGGAGTTATCTGGAAACACCATATATTTT.

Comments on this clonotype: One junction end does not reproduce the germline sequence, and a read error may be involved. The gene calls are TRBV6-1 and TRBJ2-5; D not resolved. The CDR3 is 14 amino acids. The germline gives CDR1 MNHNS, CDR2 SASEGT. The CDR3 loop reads CALAKGRAQEIQYF. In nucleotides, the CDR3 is TGTGCCCTGGCAAAGGGTCGGGCCCAAGAGATCCAGTACTTC.

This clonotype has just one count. The CDR3 region is CSVGGPSYEQYF. In DNA, the CDR3 is TGCAGCGTGGGGGGCCCCTCCTACGAGCAGTACTTC. V and J are TRBV29-1 and TRBJ2-7; the D call may be TRBD1 or TRBD2 (6 bases each). Trimming took off 6 bases at V and 0 bases at J, with 9 bases between the two ends. CDR1 SQVTM and CDR2 ANQGSEA come from the germline V gene. This CDR3 has 12 amino acids.

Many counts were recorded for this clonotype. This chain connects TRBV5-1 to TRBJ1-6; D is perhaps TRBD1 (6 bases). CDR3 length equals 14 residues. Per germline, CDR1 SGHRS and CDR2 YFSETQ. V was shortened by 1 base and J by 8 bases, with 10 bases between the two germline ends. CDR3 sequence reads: CASSLNREDSPLHF. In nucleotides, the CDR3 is TGCGCCAGCAGCTTGAACAGGGAGGATTCACCCCTCCACTTT.

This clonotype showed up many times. The DNA for the CDR3 is TGTGCCAGCAGTTTGCGGAGGGGCTATCAGCCCCAGCATTTT. Protein sequence: CASSLRRGYQPQHF. The gene calls are TRBV28 and TRBJ1-5, with D possibly matching TRBD1 (5 bases). Germline V gene data show CDR1 as MDHEN and CDR2 as SYDVKM. V lost 3 bases and J lost 5, with 11 bases in between. This CDR3 has 14 amino acids.

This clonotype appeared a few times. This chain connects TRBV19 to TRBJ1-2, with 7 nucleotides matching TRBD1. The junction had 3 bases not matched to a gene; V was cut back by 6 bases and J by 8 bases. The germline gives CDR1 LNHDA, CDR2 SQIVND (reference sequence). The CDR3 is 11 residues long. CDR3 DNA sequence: TGTGCCAGTAGGACAGGGAACGGCTACACCTTC. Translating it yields CASRTGNGYTF.

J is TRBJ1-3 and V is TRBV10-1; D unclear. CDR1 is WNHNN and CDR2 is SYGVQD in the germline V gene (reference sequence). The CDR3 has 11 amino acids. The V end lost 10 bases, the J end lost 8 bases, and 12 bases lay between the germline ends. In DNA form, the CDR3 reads TGCGCCAACCTCGAGGGTCACACCATATATTTT. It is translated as CANLEGHTIYF.

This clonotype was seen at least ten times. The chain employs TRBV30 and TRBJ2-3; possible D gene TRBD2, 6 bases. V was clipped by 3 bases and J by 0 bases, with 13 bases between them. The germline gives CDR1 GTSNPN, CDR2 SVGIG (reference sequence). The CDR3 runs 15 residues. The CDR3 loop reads CAWRPGTLSTDTQYF. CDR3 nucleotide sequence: TGTGCCTGGAGGCCCGGGACTTTGAGCACAGATACGCAGTATTTT.

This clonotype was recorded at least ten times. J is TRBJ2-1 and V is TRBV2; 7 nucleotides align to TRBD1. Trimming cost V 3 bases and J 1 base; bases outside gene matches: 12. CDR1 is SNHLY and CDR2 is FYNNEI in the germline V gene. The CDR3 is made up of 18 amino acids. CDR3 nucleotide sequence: TGTGCCAGCAGTGAGCGAGCACTGACAGGGCCATCCTACAATGAGCAGTTCTTC. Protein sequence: CASSERALTGPSYNEQFF. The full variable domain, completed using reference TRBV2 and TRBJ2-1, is EPEVTQTPSHQVTQMGQEVILRCVPISNHLYFYWYRQILGQKVEFLVSFYNNEISEKSEIFDDQFSVERPDGSNFTLKIRSTKLEDSAMYFCASSERALTGPSYNEQFFGPGTRLTVL.

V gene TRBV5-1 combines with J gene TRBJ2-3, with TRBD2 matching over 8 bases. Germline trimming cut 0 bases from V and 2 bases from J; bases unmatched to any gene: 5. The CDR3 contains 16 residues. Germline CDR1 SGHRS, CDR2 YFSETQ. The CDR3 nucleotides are TGCGCCAGCAGCTTGGCGGGCGGGGGGTTCACAGATACGCAGTATTTT. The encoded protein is CASSLAGGGFTDTQYF.

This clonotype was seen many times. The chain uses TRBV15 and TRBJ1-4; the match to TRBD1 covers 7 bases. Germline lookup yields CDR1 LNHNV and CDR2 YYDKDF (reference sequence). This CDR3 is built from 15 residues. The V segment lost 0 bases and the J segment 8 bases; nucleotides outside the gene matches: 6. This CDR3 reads CATSRDKGGQEKLFF. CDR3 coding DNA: TGTGCCACCAGCAGAGATAAAGGGGGACAGGAAAAACTGTTTTTT.